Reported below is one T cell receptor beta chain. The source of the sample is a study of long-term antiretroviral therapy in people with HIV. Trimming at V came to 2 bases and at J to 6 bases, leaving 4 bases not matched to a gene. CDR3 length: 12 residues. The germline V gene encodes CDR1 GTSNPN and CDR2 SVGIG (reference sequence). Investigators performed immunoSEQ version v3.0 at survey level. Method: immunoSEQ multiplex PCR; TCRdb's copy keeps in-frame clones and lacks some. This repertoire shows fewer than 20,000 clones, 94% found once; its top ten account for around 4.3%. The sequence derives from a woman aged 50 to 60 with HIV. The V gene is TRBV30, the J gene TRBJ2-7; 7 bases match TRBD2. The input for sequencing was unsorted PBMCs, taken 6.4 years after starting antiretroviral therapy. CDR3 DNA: TGTGCCTGGAGTCGTTCGGGGGGCGAGCAGTACTTC. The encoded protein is CAWSRSGGEQYF.